These T cell receptor beta chains were read from a single sample in a study of T cell repertoires in cytomegalovirus infection. TCRdb reprocessed the reads with MiXCR, giving one entry per CDR3 protein. Of roughly 990,000 distinct CDR3 sequences listed, about a third are singletons. Antigen specificity for these receptors is unknown. The sample was cultured CD8+ T cells from PBMCs, taken from culture after CMV antigen stimulation. These receptors were taken from a human donor in good health (CMV status not recorded). Some clones in this sample may be carry-over from other donors' samples. Each CDR3 is given with its conserved first and last residue. Fields, in order: D gene, V gene, clone size, J gene, CDR3 protein, CDR3 DNA. The D gene is left open where the match is weak. Expanded clones get a size class; other rows say once, few or many, or leave the size out.

.	TRBV6-5	few	TRBJ2-7	CASRQGTEQYF	TGTGCCAGCCGCCAAGGAACCGAGCAGTACTTC
.	TRBV4-1	.	TRBJ2-3	CASSLQWLGAGDITDTQYF	TGCGCCAGCAGCCTACAGTGGTTGGGTGCCGGGGATATCACAGATACGCAGTATTTT
.	TRBV7-8	many	TRBJ2-3	CASSLDVRTRSDTQYF	TGTGCCAGCAGCTTAGATGTCCGAACCCGGTCAGATACGCAGTATTTT
TRBD1	TRBV12-3/TRBV12-4	.	TRBJ1-1	CASRDRGTYSNTEAFF	TGTGCCAGCAGGGACAGGGGGACGTATTCGAACACTGAAGCTTTCTTT
.	TRBV11-2	few	TRBJ2-7	CASSGTHSYEQYF	TGTGCCAGCAGCGGGACACACTCCTACGAGCAGTACTTC
TRBD1	TRBV7-9	few	TRBJ1-2	CASGAVGQGNGYTF	TGTGCCAGCGGCGCCGTGGGACAGGGGAATGGCTACACCTTC
TRBD2	TRBV9	.	TRBJ2-5	CASSLPAGGRQETQYF	TGTGCCAGCAGCCTTCCAGCGGGGGGGCGCCAAGAGACCCAGTACTTC
.	TRBV11-2	few	TRBJ2-1	CASSLVNDVQWPPF	TGTGCCAGCAGCTTAGTAAACGATGTACAGTGGCCCCCCTTC
.	TRBV7-8	many	TRBJ2-7	CASSLARGLSYEQYF	TGTGCCAGCAGCTTAGCGAGAGGGCTCTCCTACGAGCAGTACTTC
.	TRBV12-3/TRBV12-4	few	TRBJ1-2	CASSFIGVYGYTF	TGTGCCAGCAGTTTCATCGGGGTCTATGGCTACACCTTC
.	TRBV7-6	many	TRBJ2-2	CASSSLKGGGTGELFF	TGTGCCAGCAGCTCTCTTAAGGGGGGCGGCACCGGGGAGCTGTTTTTT
.	TRBV15	.	TRBJ1-3	CATSRTRQFSGNTIYF	TGTGCCACCAGCAGAACTAGACAGTTCTCTGGAAACACCATATATTTT
.	TRBV6-1	.	TRBJ1-2	CASSEGGRDYGYTF	TGTGCCAGCAGTGAAGGTGGCAGGGACTATGGCTACACCTTC
.	TRBV5-1	.	TRBJ1-2	CASSLARNIYGYTF	TGCGCCAGCAGCTTGGCGAGGAACATCTATGGCTACACCTTC
.	TRBV6-1	many	TRBJ2-1	CASRKKYGQRPYSSYNEQFF	TGTGCCAGCAGGAAGAAATATGGACAGAGACCATATTCCTCCTACAATGAGCAGTTCTTC
TRBD1	TRBV12-3/TRBV12-4	few	TRBJ1-1	CASSPLGQMNTEAFF	TGTGCCAGCAGCCCTCTGGGACAGATGAACACTGAAGCTTTCTTT
.	TRBV27	few	TRBJ2-3	CASSEGGGNRVFTDTQYF	TGTGCCAGCAGTGAAGGGGGAGGGAACCGCGTTTTCACAGATACGCAGTATTTT
.	TRBV6-1	few	TRBJ1-1	CASSEEGFSEAFF	TGTGCCAGCAGTGAAGAGGGTTTCTCTGAAGCTTTCTTT
.	TRBV29-1	.	TRBJ1-2	CSVKTSPYGYTF	TGCAGCGTTAAGACATCTCCCTATGGCTACACCTTC
.	TRBV24-1	.	TRBJ1-4	CATSDSSGGIEKLFF	TGTGCCACCAGTGATTCGTCAGGTGGGATTGAAAAACTGTTTTTT
.	TRBV12-3/TRBV12-4	many	TRBJ2-1	CASSAARGGLFEQFF	TGTGCCAGCAGTGCTGCTCGGGGCGGTTTGTTTGAGCAGTTCTTC
.	TRBV20-1	few	TRBJ2-3	CSAALGREDTQYF	TGCAGTGCCGCATTGGGTCGGGAAGATACGCAGTATTTT
.	TRBV11-3	few	TRBJ2-2	CASSLDLPGRDTGELFF	TGTGCCAGCAGCTTAGATCTGCCGGGCCGAGACACCGGGGAGCTGTTTTTT
.	TRBV11-1	.	TRBJ2-3	CASSLAGGRPDTQYF	TGTGCCAGCAGCTTAGCGGGGGGGCGACCAGATACGCAGTATTTT
TRBD1	TRBV3-1	.	TRBJ1-5	CASSQDWDRSRQPQHF	TGTGCCAGCAGCCAAGATTGGGACAGAAGTCGGCAGCCCCAGCATTTT
TRBD1	TRBV27	.	TRBJ2-7	CASSWTGDHEQYF	TGTGCCAGCAGTTGGACAGGGGATCACGAGCAGTACTTC
.	TRBV6-5	.	TRBJ2-7	CASSYSPSASYEQYF	TGTGCCAGCAGTTACTCGCCTAGCGCCTCCTACGAGCAGTACTTC
TRBD1	TRBV7-3	.	TRBJ2-1	CASSFTGGGNEQFF	TGTGCCAGCAGCTTTACAGGGGGCGGGAATGAGCAGTTCTTC
.	TRBV10-3	few	TRBJ2-2	CAISESYRENTGELFF	TGTGCCATCAGTGAGTCATACAGGGAGAACACCGGGGAGCTGTTTTTT
.	TRBV7-2	many	TRBJ1-6	CASSLRDVSTYNSPLHF	TGTGCCAGCAGCTTAAGGGATGTCAGCACCTATAATTCACCCCTCCACTTT
TRBD1	TRBV9	.	TRBJ1-1	CASSATGTSRTEAFF	TGTGCCAGCAGCGCGACAGGGACATCGCGGACTGAAGCTTTCTTT
.	TRBV7-9	few	TRBJ1-5	CASSHQGINQPQHF	TGTGCCAGCAGCCATCAGGGGATCAATCAGCCCCAGCATTTT
.	TRBV7-9	.	TRBJ1-4	CASSPPWRRGTSISNEKLFF	TGTGCCAGCAGCCCCCCTTGGAGACGGGGAACGTCAATATCTAATGAAAAACTGTTTTTT
.	TRBV14	.	TRBJ2-1	CASSPTGTRWNEQFF	TGTGCCAGCAGCCCTACCGGGACCAGGTGGAATGAGCAGTTCTTC
TRBD2	TRBV7-2	many	TRBJ2-1	CASSLDGAGEEQFF	TGTGCCAGCAGCTTAGATGGAGCGGGGGAGGAGCAGTTCTTC
.	TRBV6-5	.	TRBJ1-2	CASSYFPGTYGYTF	TGTGCCAGCAGTTACTTTCCAGGGACCTATGGCTACACCTTC
TRBD1	TRBV7-6	.	TRBJ2-2	CASSRGRRDRVNTGELFF	TGTGCCAGCAGCAGAGGAAGGCGGGACAGGGTGAACACCGGGGAGCTGTTTTTT
.	TRBV6-6	few	TRBJ2-5	CASSDWDRLETQYF	TGTGCCAGCAGTGACTGGGACCGTCTGGAGACCCAGTACTTC
.	TRBV9	.	TRBJ1-5	CASSADRYNQPQHF	TGTGCCAGCAGCGCCGACAGGTACAATCAGCCCCAGCATTTT
.	TRBV6-2/TRBV6-3	.	TRBJ1-5	CASSRAGKQPQHF	TGTGCCAGCAGCCGTGCAGGAAAACAGCCCCAGCATTTT
.	TRBV6-2/TRBV6-3	.	TRBJ1-1	CASSYSGPEAFF	TGTGCCAGCAGTTACTCAGGACCCGAAGCTTTCTTT
.	TRBV29-1	few	TRBJ2-3	CSVGLDPGDTQYF	TGCAGCGTTGGACTCGATCCCGGAGATACGCAGTATTTT
TRBD1	TRBV6-2/TRBV6-3	.	TRBJ1-2	CASSYDRDRNYGYTF	TGTGCCAGCAGTTACGATCGGGACAGAAACTATGGCTACACCTTC
.	TRBV7-2	few	TRBJ1-4	CASSLQGLNEKLFF	TGTGCCAGCAGCTTACAGGGGCTTAATGAAAAACTGTTTTTT
TRBD1	TRBV7-6	.	TRBJ2-3	CASSPGTGPDTQYF	TGTGCCAGCAGCCCCGGGACAGGGCCAGATACGCAGTATTTT
.	TRBV19	.	TRBJ2-2	CASRREGTGELFF	TGTGCCAGTAGACGAGAGGGCACCGGGGAGCTGTTTTTT
.	TRBV7-9	few	TRBJ2-1	CASSLAQVSYNEQFF	TGTGCCAGCAGCTTAGCACAGGTCTCCTACAATGAGCAGTTCTTC
.	TRBV19	.	TRBJ2-7	CASSIVSRLPYEQYF	TGTGCCAGTAGTATAGTCAGCCGGTTACCCTACGAGCAGTACTTC
.	TRBV7-6	few	TRBJ2-6	CASSLEGDTDSSGANVLTF	TGTGCCAGCAGCTTAGAAGGGGACACGGACAGCTCTGGGGCCAACGTCCTGACTTTC
.	TRBV6-5	few	TRBJ2-3	CASTEGTHTDTQYF	TGTGCCAGCACCGAGGGGACTCACACAGATACGCAGTATTTT
.	TRBV12-3/TRBV12-4	.	TRBJ2-3	CASRSGGLTDTQYF	TGTGCCAGCAGGTCTGGAGGACTCACAGATACGCAGTATTTT